These T cell receptor beta chains were read from a single sample in a study of blood T cell repertoires in COVID-19. This table comes from immunoSEQ multiplex PCR, and its TCRdb copy is limited to in-frame clones, with some not included. Of 75,000 to 90,000 clones listed, roughly three quarters are singletons. Input material: peripheral blood. The receptors derive from a man in his sixties with COVID-19, enrolled during active disease. Both conserved end residues are part of each CDR3. The D gene is left open where the match is weak. Rows give clone size only sometimes, using once, few, many, or a class for an expanded clone.

v_call	j_call	clone_size	cdr3_length	d_call	cdr3_aa	cdr3_nt
TRBV3-1/TRBV3-2	TRBJ2-3	-	16	TRBD2	CASSRPSGGATDTQYF	TGTGCCAGCAGTCGCCCTAGCGGGGGGGCAACAGATACGCAGTATTTT
TRBV21-1	TRBJ2-5	once	24	-	CASSKENARSLRGGCSLNCETQYF	TGTGCCAGCAGCAAAGAGAATGCCCGGTCGTTGCGGGGGGGCTGTTCTTTGAATTGCGAGACCCAGTACTTC
TRBV5-1	TRBJ1-1	-	13	-	CASKREGNTEAFF	TGCGCCAGCAAAAGGGAGGGGAACACTGAAGCTTTCTTT
TRBV12-3/TRBV12-4	TRBJ2-4	-	13	TRBD1	CASSPGGLDIQYF	TGTGCCAGCAGTCCAGGGGGCTTAGACATTCAGTACTTC
TRBV6-5	TRBJ1-3	-	15	TRBD1	CAIQWGQGGRNTIYF	TGTGCCATTCAGTGGGGACAGGGGGGAAGAAACACCATATATTTT
TRBV7-2	TRBJ2-7	few	16	TRBD2	CASSPRTSGRSYEQYF	TGTGCCAGCAGCCCACGGACTAGCGGGAGGTCCTACGAGCAGTACTTC
TRBV2	TRBJ2-7	-	14	TRBD1	CASSYAGQGYEQYF	TGTGCCAGCAGCTACGCGGGACAGGGGTACGAGCAGTACTTC
TRBV7-7	TRBJ2-5	-	15	-	CASSLGLGGQETQYF	TGTGCTAGCAGCTTAGGATTGGGGGGTCAGGAGACCCAGTACTTC
TRBV20-1	TRBJ2-5	-	14	-	CSASLGAAQETQYF	TGCAGTGCTAGTTTAGGGGCGGCCCAAGAGACCCAGTACTTC
TRBV7-2	TRBJ2-1	-	14	TRBD1	CASSWDRDYNEQFF	TGTGCCAGCAGTTGGGACAGGGACTACAATGAGCAGTTCTTC
TRBV3-1/TRBV3-2	TRBJ1-2	-	15	-	CASSQDALLYYGYTF	TGTGCCAGCAGCCAAGATGCGCTCCTGTACTATGGCTACACCTTC
TRBV2	TRBJ1-3	-	14	-	CASRRDYSGNTIYF	TGTGCCAGCAGACGGGACTACTCTGGAAACACCATATATTTT
TRBV4-1	TRBJ2-3	-	16	TRBD2	CASSQETGGRADTQYF	TGCGCCAGCAGCCAAGAAACGGGGGGGCGGGCAGATACGCAGTATTTT
TRBV19	TRBJ2-6	-	14	-	CASREDFSANVLTF	TGTGCCAGTAGGGAGGATTTTTCGGCCAACGTCCTGACTTTC
TRBV5-6	TRBJ2-1	-	16	TRBD1	CASSFPGQGAVNEQFF	TGTGCCAGCAGCTTCCCGGGACAGGGGGCTGTGAATGAGCAGTTCTTC
TRBV5-1	TRBJ2-1	-	17	TRBD1	CASSLEGAGSSYNEQFF	TGCGCCAGCAGCTTGGAGGGGGCAGGGAGCTCCTACAATGAGCAGTTCTTC
TRBV19	TRBJ1-2	-	15	-	CASSVNRATNYGYTF	TGTGCCAGTAGTGTAAACAGAGCTACTAACTATGGCTACACCTTC
TRBV10-3	TRBJ2-3	-	14	TRBD2	CAISGGGSTDTQYF	TGTGCCATCAGCGGCGGGGGAAGCACAGATACGCAGTATTTT
TRBV25-1	TRBJ2-3	-	15	-	CASSEKWAFTDTQYF	TGTGCCAGCAGTGAGAAGTGGGCATTCACAGATACGCAGTATTTT
TRBV11-3	TRBJ2-5	-	15	-	CASSTRLGGQETQYF	TGTGCCAGCAGCACCAGGCTGGGGGGCCAAGAGACCCAGTACTTC
TRBV2	TRBJ2-2	-	15	TRBD2	CASTGGGADTGELFF	TGTGCCAGCACCGGCGGGGGGGCGGACACCGGGGAGCTGTTTTTT
TRBV29-1	TRBJ1-5	-	13	-	CSVAAGSHQPQHF	TGCAGCGTTGCGGCAGGGTCACATCAGCCCCAGCATTTT
TRBV14	TRBJ2-6	-	17	-	CASSQEISGAGANVLTF	TGTGCCAGCAGCCAAGAAATCTCAGGTGCCGGGGCCAACGTCCTGACTTTC
TRBV30	TRBJ1-1	-	13	-	CAWSVQPGSEAFF	TGTGCCTGGAGTGTACAGCCGGGAAGTGAAGCTTTCTTT
TRBV19	TRBJ2-1	-	17	TRBD2	CASSLIRTSGGSDEQFF	TGTGCCAGTAGTTTGATCCGGACTAGCGGGGGATCGGATGAGCAGTTCTTC
TRBV5-1	TRBJ2-7	-	19	TRBD2	CASSLEASGRTKGLGEQYF	TGCGCCAGCAGCTTGGAGGCTAGCGGGAGGACTAAGGGGCTTGGGGAGCAGTACTTC
TRBV7-6	TRBJ1-1	-	13	-	CASSFGRNTEAFF	TGTGCCAGCAGCTTCGGGAGGAACACTGAAGCTTTCTTT
TRBV5-4	TRBJ1-1	-	16	-	CASSLVPRIMNTEAFF	TGTGCCAGCAGCTTGGTCCCCAGAATCATGAACACTGAAGCTTTCTTT
TRBV19	TRBJ2-2	-	17	TRBD2	CASSKGTSGMNTGELFF	TGTGCCAGTAGTAAAGGGACTAGCGGGATGAACACCGGGGAGCTGTTTTTT
TRBV21-1	TRBJ2-7	-	14	-	CASSRDRSSYEQYF	TGTGCCAGCAGCAGGGACAGAAGCTCCTACGAGCAGTACTTC
TRBV19	TRBJ1-5	-	15	TRBD1	CASTSDREVTRPQHF	TGTGCCAGTACATCAGACAGGGAAGTCACCCGGCCCCAGCATTTT
TRBV6-1	TRBJ1-1	-	16	-	CASSAPRGRGDTEAFF	TGTGCCAGCAGTGCCCCGCGAGGACGGGGGGACACTGAAGCTTTCTTT
TRBV3-1/TRBV3-2	TRBJ2-5	once	14	-	CASSPRAFGETQYF	TGTGCCAGCAGCCCGCGGGCGTTCGGAGAGACCCAGTACTTC
TRBV7-8	TRBJ2-2	-	12	-	CASRRQSGELFF	TGTGCCAGCAGGAGACAGTCCGGGGAGCTGTTTTTT
TRBV28	TRBJ2-4	-	15	TRBD2	CASSRGGMAKNIQYF	TGTGCCAGCAGTCGGGGAGGGATGGCCAAAAACATTCAGTACTTC
TRBV6-6	TRBJ1-4	-	15	-	CASSSHREWDEKLFF	TGTGCCAGCAGTTCCCACAGGGAATGGGATGAAAAACTGTTTTTT
TRBV19	TRBJ1-5	few	14	-	CASIAPGSGQPQHF	TGTGCCAGTATCGCGCCGGGGTCGGGTCAGCCCCAGCATTTT
TRBV9	TRBJ2-2	-	15	-	CASSVAGGPTGELFF	TGTGCCAGCAGCGTAGCGGGGGGCCCCACCGGGGAGCTGTTTTTT
TRBV19	TRBJ1-2	-	13	-	CASSHGQGYGYTF	TGTGCCAGTAGCCATGGGCAGGGGTATGGCTACACCTTC
TRBV6-5	TRBJ1-2	-	14	-	CASRQLTGNYGYTF	TGTGCCAGCAGACAACTGACAGGAAACTATGGCTACACCTTC
TRBV10-3	TRBJ1-1	-	12	-	CAISLRETEAFF	TGTGCCATCAGCCTCAGGGAAACTGAAGCTTTCTTT
TRBV7-2	TRBJ2-2	-	13	-	CASSSQFPGELFF	TGTGCCAGCAGCTCCCAGTTTCCCGGGGAGCTGTTTTTT
TRBV11-3	TRBJ2-7	-	15	-	CASSYLGPGGYEQYF	TGTGCCAGCAGCTACCTGGGGCCCGGGGGCTACGAGCAGTACTTC
TRBV29-1	TRBJ2-7	-	13	TRBD1	CSAETGPSYEQYF	TGCAGCGCGGAGACAGGGCCAAGCTACGAGCAGTACTTC
TRBV9	TRBJ1-1	-	15	TRBD1	CASSPRSGQGREAFF	TGTGCCAGCAGCCCCAGATCCGGACAGGGGCGGGAGGCTTTCTTT
TRBV7-7	TRBJ2-3	-	15	TRBD2	CASSASGSQADTQYF	TGTGCTAGCAGCGCTAGCGGGAGTCAGGCAGATACGCAGTATTTT
TRBV3-1/TRBV3-2	TRBJ2-2	-	14	-	CASSQGQNTGELFF	TGTGCCAGCAGCCAAGGACAGAACACCGGGGAGCTGTTTTTT
TRBV11-1	TRBJ2-1	-	16	TRBD2	CASSLATSVPPKGQFF	TGTGCCAGCAGCTTAGCTACTAGCGTTCCACCCAAGGGGCAGTTCTTC
TRBV7-8	TRBJ2-3	-	14	-	CASSPQGLPDTQYF	TGTGCCAGCAGCCCCCAGGGGTTGCCAGATACGCAGTATTTT
TRBV3-1/TRBV3-2	TRBJ1-2	once	13	TRBD1	CASSLRTGSGYTF	TGTGCCAGCAGCCTGCGGACAGGGTCTGGCTACACCTTC
TRBV6-4	TRBJ2-3	few	15	-	CASSDSGGGTDTQYF	TGTGCCAGCAGTGACTCCGGCGGAGGCACAGATACGCAGTATTTT
TRBV7-6	TRBJ2-5	-	16	TRBD2	CASSLVAGGLQETQYF	TGTGCCAGCAGCTTAGTTGCGGGGGGACTACAAGAGACCCAGTACTTC
TRBV7-9	TRBJ2-7	once	17	TRBD2	CASSSGGGPPAGDEQYF	TGTGCCAGCAGCTCAGGCGGGGGACCGCCCGCCGGGGATGAGCAGTACTTC
TRBV15	TRBJ1-5	-	15	-	CATSRSNSFGQPQHF	TGTGCCACCAGCAGATCAAACTCTTTCGGTCAGCCCCAGCATTTT
TRBV6-4	TRBJ2-3	-	14	TRBD1	CASSGQGAGDTQYF	TGTGCCAGCTCGGGACAGGGGGCCGGAGATACGCAGTATTTT
TRBV9	TRBJ2-5	-	15	-	CASSPGGTSQETQYF	TGTGCCAGCAGCCCAGGGGGGACATCACAAGAGACCCAGTACTTC